This T cell receptor beta chain was sequenced in a study of T cell responses to AZD1222 COVID-19 vaccine. Whole-study results and caveats: After two AZD1222 doses, spike-specific TCR breadth and depth rose versus day 0. White British donors predominated, females outnumbered males, and clonal diversity was possibly underestimated. Close to half of all spike-specific TCRs reportedly target regions of the variants that are unmutated. Spike-wide vaccine-associated CD4 TCRs dominated at 160-218 and 743-854.

The length of the CDR3 is 13 residues. Germline V gene lookup returns CDR1 LNHDA and CDR2 SQIVND (reference sequence). V shed 8 bases, J shed 4 bases, and the junction held 7 bases outside the gene matches. This table comes from immunoSEQ multiplex PCR, and its TCRdb copy is limited to in-frame clones, with some not included. The table shows about 130,000 clones, with roughly 86% occurring only once. Notes on this clone: Its antigen is unknown.

The material sequenced was peripheral blood, taken 28 days after the second AZD1222 dose. The source is an adult who received the AZD1222 COVID-19 vaccine. The J gene is TRBJ1-1, the V gene TRBV19; 7 bases fit TRBD1. The CDR3 sequence: CASSTGRFTEAFF. In DNA form, the CDR3 reads TGTGCCAGTTCGACAGGGCGATTCACTGAAGCTTTCTTT.